The next 17 T cell receptor beta chains were all read from a single sample in a study of long-term antiretroviral therapy in people with HIV. The libraries were made with immunoSEQ v3.0 at survey level. TCRdb's copy holds only in-frame clones and misses some; the assay was immunoSEQ multiplex PCR. The sample holds around 40,000 clones; about 89% are singletons and the top ten take approximately 5.3%. The input for sequencing was unsorted PBMCs, taken 0.1 years before starting antiretroviral therapy. The receptor source for this set is a woman between 50 and 59 years old with HIV.

This clone was found once. The chain uses TRBV5-1 and TRBJ1-1, with D perhaps matching TRBD1 (5 bases). Trimming left V 0 bases short and J 6 bases short, with 9 bases between. CDR1 and CDR2 (germline): SGHRS, YFSETQ. The CDR3 has 13 amino acids. The CDR3 DNA is TGCGCCAGCAGCTTGGGAGGGGCCGCTGAAGCTTTCTTT. Translating it yields CASSLGGAAEAFF. Full variable domain (remainder filled in from reference TRBV5-1 and TRBJ1-1): KAGVTQTPRYLIKTRGQQVTLSCSPISGHRSVSWYQQTPGQGLQFLFEYFSETQRNKGNFPGRFSGRQFSNSRSEMNVSTLELGDSALYLCASSLGGAAEAFFGQGTRLTVV.

This chain uses TRBV7-9 with TRBJ1-1; D ambiguous. This CDR3 has 16 residues. Trimming shortened V by 5 bases and J by 0 bases, and 16 bases separated the two germline ends. Germline values: CDR1 SEHNR, CDR2 FQNEAQ (reference sequence). CDR3 sequence: CASSPVKSHMNTEAFF. The CDR3 bases are TGTGCCAGCAGCCCGGTGAAGTCACACATGAACACTGAAGCTTTCTTT. The whole variable domain, remainder taken from reference TRBV7-9 and TRBJ1-1, is DTGVSQNPRHKITKRGQNVTFRCDPISEHNRLYWYRQTLGQGPEFLTYFQNEAQLEKSRLLSDRFSAERPKGSFSTLEIQRTEQGDSAMYLCASSPVKSHMNTEAFFGQGTRLTVV.

The chain is built from TRBV2 and TRBJ2-7; no definite D call. Germline lookup yields CDR1 SNHLY and CDR2 FYNNEI. V lost 0 bases and J 3 bases, leaving 6 bases between the germline ends. The CDR3 extends over 13 amino acids. Written as DNA, the CDR3 is TGTGCCAGCAGTGAAGCGCTGGGCTACGAGCAGTACTTC. Translating it yields CASSEALGYEQYF. Complete variable domain (other parts from reference TRBV2 and TRBJ2-7): EPEVTQTPSHQVTQMGQEVILRCVPISNHLYFYWYRQILGQKVEFLVSFYNNEISEKSEIFDDQFSVERPDGSNFTLKIRSTKLEDSAMYFCASSEALGYEQYFGPGTRLTVT.

The rearrangement joins TRBV5-6 to TRBJ2-7; no clear D gene. Per the germline V gene, CDR1 is SGHDT and CDR2 is YYEEEE. V dropped 0 bases and J dropped 3 bases, with 4 bases sitting between them. CDR3 length equals 12 residues. CDR3 bases: TGTGCCAGCAGCTTGGGATTCTACGAGCAGTACTTC. The encoded protein is CASSLGFYEQYF.

The chain recombines TRBV11-2 with TRBJ2-5; 9 bases map to TRBD1. This CDR3 is 16 amino acids long. V lost 2 bases to trimming and J lost 5 bases; unmatched junction nucleotides: 9. The V gene's germline CDR1 is SGHAT and CDR2 FQNNGV. DNA for the CDR3: TGTGCCAGCAGCTTACTCTGGACAGGGGTAAAGGAGACCCAGTACTTC. This encodes CASSLLWTGVKETQYF.

V gene TRBV5-4 combines with J gene TRBJ1-1; 7 bases are a match to TRBD1. This CDR3 is built from 14 residues. Germline CDR1 SGHNT, CDR2 YYREEE (reference sequence). The ends lost 4 bases at V and 1 base at J; junction bases unmatched: 4. The CDR3 region is CASSARTGNTEAFF. For the CDR3, the DNA is TGTGCCAGCAGCGCCCGGACAGGGAACACTGAAGCTTTCTTT.

The rearrangement uses TRBV11-3 and TRBJ2-2; 7 positions match TRBD1. J lost 6 bases, V lost 4 bases, and 2 bases had no gene match. CDR3 length: 13 amino acids. Germline V CDR1 and CDR2: SGHNT, YENEEA. The chain's CDR3 is CASSWDRSGELFF. The CDR3 nucleotides read TGTGCCAGCAGCTGGGACAGATCCGGGGAGCTGTTTTTT.

The V call is TRBV9, the J call TRBJ2-1; tentatively, D is TRBD2 (5 bases). The V end was cut by 2 bases, the J end by 6 bases, with 12 bases between. This CDR3 has 14 residues. Germline V gene lookup returns CDR1 SGDLS and CDR2 YYNGEE. Written as DNA, the CDR3 is TGTGCCAGCAGCGTGGAGGACTCATCCAATGAGCAGTTCTTC. Amino acids: CASSVEDSSNEQFF.

This rearrangement joins TRBV2 to TRBJ2-2; possibly TRBD1 for D (5 bases). Germline values: CDR1 SNHLY, CDR2 FYNNEI. V shed 4 bases and J shed 0 bases, with 9 bases lying between them. The CDR3 has 15 residues. The CDR3 DNA follows: TGTGCCAGCAGTGTGGACAAGGCGAACACCGGGGAGCTGTTTTTT. Residues: CASSVDKANTGELFF.

The chain employs TRBV29-1 and TRBJ1-2, with D possibly being TRBD1 (5 bases). CDR1 SQVTM and CDR2 ANQGSEA come from the germline V gene. Trimming removed 0 bases from V and 2 bases from J, with 16 bases in between. The CDR3 loop spans 16 amino acids. The CDR3 loop is CSVEDYGGRKNYGYTF. CDR3 nucleotides: TGCAGCGTTGAAGATTATGGGGGTAGAAAGAACTATGGCTACACCTTC.

This clone was counted a single time. The CDR3 loop is CASSPTSGGAFSGYTF. The DNA for the CDR3 is TGTGCCAGCAGCCCTACCTCCGGGGGGGCGTTCTCTGGCTACACCTTC. The J gene is TRBJ1-2, the V gene TRBV7-8, with a tentative D call TRBD1 (6 bases). Germline V gene data show CDR1 as SGHVS and CDR2 as FQNEAQ. The CDR3 is 16 residues long. Trimming stripped 5 bases from V and 7 bases from J, with 23 bases between.

As to this clone: The sample carries other DNA sequences with the same CDR3. The chain uses TRBV20-1 and TRBJ1-1; D gene ambiguous. Trimming took off 6 bases at V and 1 base at J, with 6 bases between the two ends. The germline gives CDR1 DFQATT, CDR2 SNEGSKA (reference sequence). CDR3 length: 11 residues. The CDR3 nucleotides read TGCAGTGCGGTAAAGAACACTGAAGCTTTCTTT. Its protein is CSAVKNTEAFF.

In this sample, this clone turned up a few times. The chain employs TRBV5-3 and TRBJ1-3, with D perhaps matching TRBD1 (6 bases). TRBV5-3 is an ORF; its function is uncertain. V dropped 4 bases and J dropped 4 bases, with 15 bases sitting between them. This CDR3 is built from 15 residues. The CDR3 spells CARSRDGGVGNTIYF. For the CDR3, the DNA is TGTGCCAGAAGCAGGGATGGGGGCGTCGGAAACACCATATATTTT.

A word on this clone: One end of the junction does not line up with germline, which may come from a read error. The chain joins TRBV7-7 to TRBJ1-2, with D perhaps matching TRBD1 (6 bases). CDR3 length equals 16 residues. CDR1 and CDR2 from the germline V gene are SSHAT and FNYEAQ (reference sequence). Here the CDR3 DNA reads TGTGCTAGCAGCTTATTTGTACAGGGAGGGGACTATGGCTACACCTTC. Protein product: CASSLFVQGGDYGYTF. Full variable domain (remainder filled in from reference TRBV7-7 and TRBJ1-2): GAGVSQSPRYKVTKRGQDVTLRCDPISSHATLYWYQQALGQGPEFLTYFNYEAQPDKSGLPSDRFSAERPEGSISTLTIQRTEQRDSAMYRCASSLFVQGGDYGYTFGSGTRLTVV.

The rearrangement links TRBV27 to TRBJ1-6, with 7 nucleotides matching TRBD1. The CDR3 extends over 15 amino acids. Germline V gives CDR1 MNHEY, CDR2 SMNVEV (reference sequence). J was trimmed by 6 bases and V by 6 bases; bases with no gene match: 8. CDR3 in DNA: TGTGCCAGCAGACAGGGGTCAATCGGTAATTCACCCCTCCACTTT. This codes for CASRQGSIGNSPLHF.

The chain recombines TRBV18 with TRBJ2-1, with TRBD1 matching over 8 bases. The V and J ends lost 3 bases and 7 bases, in that order; junction bases with no gene match: 11. There are 16 residues in the CDR3. Germline V gives CDR1 KGHSH, CDR2 LQKENI. CDR3 in amino acids: CASSPENRGIRNEQFF. The CDR3 bases are TGTGCCAGCTCACCGGAAAACAGGGGGATCAGGAATGAGCAGTTCTTC.

The chain links TRBV23-1 to TRBJ1-2; TRBD1 is a possible D gene (6 bases). TRBV23-1 is recorded as an ORF, its role being uncertain. CDR3 length equals 15 residues. Between the trimmed V and J ends, which lost 10 bases and 3 bases, there was a span of 21 bases. The CDR3 region is CATLNWGPTDYGYTF. The CDR3 nucleotides read TGCGCCACCTTAAATTGGGGGCCCACGGACTATGGCTACACCTTC.